This TCR beta chain was retrieved from a study of blood T cell repertoires in COVID-19. Method: immunoSEQ multiplex PCR; TCRdb's copy keeps in-frame clones and lacks some. Among 250,000 or so clones listed, roughly 80% were seen once. The CDR3 is 15 residues long. The germline V gene has CDR1 SGHTA and CDR2 FQGTGA. V was clipped by 6 bases and J by 4 bases, with 15 bases between them. The source is a man aged 55 to 70 with acute or convalescent COVID-19. The gene calls are TRBV7-3 and TRBJ2-2; weak D call: TRBD1 (7 bases). The sample consisted of peripheral blood. Here the CDR3 DNA reads TGTGCCAGCAGTGGAGGGGGCCGGACCACCGGGGAGCTGTTTTTT. This codes for CASSGGGRTTGELFF.